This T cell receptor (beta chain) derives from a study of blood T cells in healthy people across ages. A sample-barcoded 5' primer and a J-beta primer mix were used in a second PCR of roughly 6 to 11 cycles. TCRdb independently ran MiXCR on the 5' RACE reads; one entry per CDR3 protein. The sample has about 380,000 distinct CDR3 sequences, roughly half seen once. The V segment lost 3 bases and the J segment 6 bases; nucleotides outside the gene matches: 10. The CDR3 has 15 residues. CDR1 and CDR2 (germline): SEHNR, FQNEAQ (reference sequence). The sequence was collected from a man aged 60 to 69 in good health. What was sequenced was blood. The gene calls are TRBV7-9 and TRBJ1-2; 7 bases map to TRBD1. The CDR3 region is CASSFLGDRTNGYTF. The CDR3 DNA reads TGTGCCAGCAGCTTCCTGGGGGACAGAACCAATGGCTACACCTTC.